Each of the 8 T cell receptor beta chains below was sequenced from the same sample in a study of T cell changes during pregnancy in multiple sclerosis. Profiled with immunoSEQ multiplex PCR; TCRdb holds only in-frame clones, not every one. The table lists 40,000 to 45,000 clones, just under 95% of them singletons. The sequences come from CD4+ T cells from peripheral blood mononuclear cells, collected in the third trimester of pregnancy. The receptors stem from a female donor with multiple sclerosis, enrolled in a pregnancy study.

The chain recombines TRBV7-3 with TRBJ2-7; 9 bases fit TRBD2. V was pared by 3 bases and J by 0 bases, with 3 bases of the junction left unmatched. The CDR3 has 15 amino acids. The germline CDR1 and CDR2 sequences are SGHTA and FQGTGA. Here the CDR3 reads CASSLTSGISYEQYF. The CDR3 DNA sequence: TGTGCCAGCAGCTTGACTAGCGGAATCTCCTACGAGCAGTACTTC.

The V call is TRBV2, the J call TRBJ1-5; 9 nucleotides align to TRBD1. Germline-derived CDR1 and CDR2 are SNHLY and FYNNEI. This CDR3 comprises 15 residues. V lost 5 bases to trimming and J lost 4 bases; unmatched junction nucleotides: 6. CDR3 coding DNA: TGTGCCAGCAGTTACCGGGACAGGGATAATCAGCCCCAGCATTTT. Translation: CASSYRDRDNQPQHF.

The chain joins TRBV10-1 to TRBJ2-5; D gene uncertain. The CDR3 has 14 amino acids. V was clipped by 10 bases and J by 1 base, with 16 bases between them. CDR1 WNHNN and CDR2 SYGVQD come from the germline V gene (reference sequence). The DNA of the CDR3 is TGCGCCATCCCTCTAGAGAGGATCCAAGAGACCCAGTACTTC. It codes for CAIPLERIQETQYF.

The chain uses TRBV18 and TRBJ1-4; D gene unclear. CDR1 is KGHSH and CDR2 is LQKENI in the germline V gene. V lost 8 bases and J lost 0, with 10 bases in between. This CDR3 spans 14 amino acids. The CDR3 coding sequence is TGTGCCAGCAACGTGGGCACAACTAATGAAAAACTGTTTTTT. This translates into CASNVGTTNEKLFF.

The rearrangement links TRBV11-2 to TRBJ2-2, with TRBD2 identical over 13 bases. The CDR3 runs 16 residues. Looked up from germline, CDR1 is SGHAT and CDR2 is FQNNGV. The J segment lost 7 bases and the V segment lost 5 bases, leaving 7 bases of the junction unmatched. CDR3 bases: TGTGCCAGCAGCCCTCGGACTAGCGGGAGAGGCGGGGAGCTGTTTTTT. Translating gives CASSPRTSGRGGELFF.

This chain uses TRBV7-6 with TRBJ2-1; 12 bases are shared with TRBD2. V gave up 0 bases and J gave up 5 bases; unmatched junction bases: 14. This CDR3 has 20 amino acids. Germline V gene sequence: CDR1 SGHVS, CDR2 FNYEAQ. CDR3 sequence: CASSLASASGRALSNNEQFF. CDR3 sequence (DNA): TGTGCCAGCAGCTTAGCGTCCGCTAGCGGGAGGGCCCTATCCAACAATGAGCAGTTCTTC.

This chain uses TRBV6-5 with TRBJ2-7, with a tentative D call TRBD2 (6 bases). V was clipped by 0 bases and J by 1 base, with 7 bases between them. This CDR3 is 14 amino acids long. Germline values: CDR1 MNHEY, CDR2 SVGAGI. The CDR3 nucleotides read TGTGCCAGCAGTTACTCGGGAGGTTCCTACGAGCAGTACTTC. It yields the protein CASSYSGGSYEQYF.

The CDR3 DNA is TGTGCCAGCTCATCGGGACTAGCGGGAGGTCCCTACAATGAGCAGTTCTTC. Translation gives CASSSGLAGGPYNEQFF. The chain has TRBV18 and TRBJ2-1, with 15 bases lining up with TRBD2. CDR1 is KGHSH and CDR2 is LQKENI in the germline V gene. V gave up 5 bases and J gave up 2 bases; unmatched junction bases: 4. The CDR3 consists of 17 residues.